What follows is one TCR beta chain and its context. The antigen is unknown. The data belong to a study of cytomegalovirus exposure and HLA in healthy donors. Overall study findings and caveats: The Asian-associated ancestry cluster reportedly had fewer N-insertions than the approximately 690-donor mean in a later analysis. Per published accounts, TCR beta sequences correctly predicted the HLA-A and HLA-B alleles of most subjects.

Primers for the PCR totalled 60 Vbeta and 13 Jbeta. Data came from immunoSEQ multiplex PCR; TCRdb stores just in-frame clones and leaves some out. The table records 140,000 to 150,000 clones, 60% to 85% of them present only once. Germline loops: CDR1 SGHNT, CDR2 YYREEE (reference sequence). Losses at the gene ends were 0 bases for V and 4 bases for J; bases not matched to a gene: 4. The CDR3 extends over 16 amino acids. The chain combines TRBV5-4 with TRBJ2-5; 12 positions agree with TRBD2. Sequences were obtained from PBMCs. The sequence derives from a man aged 35-49 years in good health and CMV-seropositive. This chain's CDR3 is CASSLEPGLAGETQYF. The CDR3 coding sequence is TGTGCCAGCAGCTTGGAGCCGGGACTAGCGGGAGAGACCCAGTACTTC.